These 23 T cell receptor beta chains were all obtained from the same sample, sequenced in a study of STAT5B mutations in CD4+ large granular lymphocyte leukemia. TCRdb's table, derived via immunoSEQ multiplex PCR, lists solely in-frame clones and lacks some. The sample includes about 22,000 clones, 82% seen only once; the top ten take around 8.4%. Sequencing input: CD4+ T cells from blood buffy coats. The origin of the receptors is a human donor in good health.

The chain combines TRBV5-6 with TRBJ2-1, with TRBD1 as a possible D gene (6 bases). This CDR3 spans 19 amino acids. Germline V gene sequence: CDR1 SGHDT, CDR2 YYEEEE. The V end was cut by 2 bases, the J end by 3 bases, with 24 bases between. The CDR3 spells CASSFSQGPLFPHYNEQFF. As DNA, the CDR3 is TGTGCCAGCAGCTTCAGCCAGGGGCCCCTTTTTCCGCACTACAATGAGCAGTTCTTC.

V and J are TRBV10-3 and TRBJ2-7; D not certain. The CDR3 spans 17 residues. Germline CDR1 is ENHRY and CDR2 is SYGVKD. V was cut by 0 bases and J by 0 bases, with 15 bases left in between. CDR3 sequence (DNA): TGTGCCATCAGTGAGTCGACTTGGGCAACGAGCTCCTACGAGCAGTACTTC. This sequence encodes CAISESTWATSSYEQYF.

This chain joins TRBV11-3 and TRBJ2-5, with D hard to call. The CDR3 spans 13 residues. Germline loops: CDR1 SGHNT, CDR2 YENEEA. Deletions cut 0 bases from V and 1 base from J, with 3 bases between. The CDR3 DNA is TGTGCCAGCAGCTTAGACAGCCAAGAGACCCAGTACTTC. Translating it yields CASSLDSQETQYF.

The chain employs TRBV2 and TRBJ1-5; maybe TRBD1 (6 bases). V was pared by 8 bases and J by 4 bases, with 15 bases between. This CDR3 contains 14 residues. Germline values: CDR1 SNHLY, CDR2 FYNNEI. CDR3 DNA sequence: TGTGCCAGCGGCACTACAGGGATGAATCAGCCCCAGCATTTT. This codes for CASGTTGMNQPQHF.

The J gene is TRBJ1-1, the V gene TRBV28; 7 nucleotides agree with TRBD1. Trimming removed 5 bases from V and 1 base from J; junction bases left unmatched: 7. The CDR3 totals 15 residues. Per the germline V gene, CDR1 is MDHEN and CDR2 is SYDVKM. This CDR3 is CASSPGQVRNTEAFF. CDR3 in DNA: TGTGCCAGCAGTCCCGGACAGGTTAGGAACACTGAAGCTTTCTTT.

The chain combines TRBV2 with TRBJ1-1; D is possibly TRBD1 (5 bases). The germline V gene has CDR1 SNHLY and CDR2 FYNNEI. The CDR3 loop spans 15 amino acids. The V and J ends lost 4 bases and 0 bases respectively, with 12 bases between them. CDR3 in amino acids: CASSGPGTVNTEAFF. CDR3 in DNA: TGTGCCAGCAGTGGGCCTGGGACGGTGAACACTGAAGCTTTCTTT.

The J gene is TRBJ2-1, the V gene TRBV7-2, with 16 bases identical to TRBD2. The germline gives CDR1 SGHTA, CDR2 FQGNSA. The CDR3 sequence is 18 residues long. The J segment lost 2 bases and the V segment lost 2 bases, leaving 3 bases of the junction unmatched. The CDR3 bases are TGTGCCAGCAGCTTACTGGGACTAGCGGGAGGGCCCTACAATGAGCAGTTCTTC. It yields the protein CASSLLGLAGGPYNEQFF. The variable domain in full, with the rest retrieved from reference TRBV7-2 and TRBJ2-1, is GAGVSQSPSNKVTEKGKDVELRCDPISGHTALYWYRQSLGQGLEFLIYFQGNSAPDKSGLPSDRFSAERTGGSVSTLTIQRTQQEDSAVYLCASSLLGLAGGPYNEQFFGPGTRLTVL.

The rearrangement links TRBV27 to TRBJ2-7; D is ambiguous. V lost 8 bases and J 3 bases, leaving 2 bases between the germline ends. In germline, CDR1 is MNHEY, CDR2 SMNVEV (reference sequence). The length of the CDR3 is 9 residues. As DNA, the CDR3 is TGTGCCAGCCTCTACGAGCAGTACTTC. Residues: CASLYEQYF.

The CDR3 DNA sequence: TGTGCCAGCAGGATAGGGACGAACGCTCAGCCCCAGCATTTT. This sequence encodes CASRIGTNAQPQHF. The gene calls are TRBV6-6 and TRBJ1-5, with TRBD1 as a possible D gene (5 bases). V lost 6 bases and J lost 6, with 15 bases in between. The CDR3 extends over 14 amino acids. In germline, CDR1 is MNHNY, CDR2 SVGAGI (reference sequence).

The CDR3 sequence is CASSLVNQPQHF. CDR3 sequence (DNA): TGTGCCAGCAGTTTAGTAAATCAGCCCCAGCATTTT. The rearrangement links TRBV28 to TRBJ1-5; D unclear. The V end lost 2 bases, the J end lost 4 bases, and 3 bases lay between the germline ends. The CDR3 runs 12 residues. Germline values: CDR1 MDHEN, CDR2 SYDVKM.

This clone occurred a few times. V gene TRBV18 combines with J gene TRBJ2-1, with unresolved D. Trimming stripped 3 bases from V and 8 bases from J, with 5 bases between. Germline V gene sequence: CDR1 KGHSH, CDR2 LQKENI. CDR3 length: 11 residues. The CDR3 loop is CASSPYDEQFF. The CDR3 DNA reads TGTGCCAGCTCACCGTACGATGAGCAGTTCTTC.

The chain joins TRBV7-2 to TRBJ2-6; tentatively, D is TRBD1 (5 bases). Germline CDR1 SGHTA, CDR2 FQGNSA. The CDR3 has 17 residues. V dropped 4 bases and J dropped 0 bases, with 13 bases sitting between them. Written as DNA, the CDR3 is TGTGCCAGCAGCTGGGGCGGAATCTACTCTGGGGCCAACGTCCTGACTTTC. Translated: CASSWGGIYSGANVLTF.

The V gene is TRBV28, the J gene TRBJ2-1; no firm D call. CDR3 length: 14 amino acids. V was cut by 6 bases and J by 6 bases, with 15 bases left in between. Germline CDR1 and CDR2: MDHEN and SYDVKM. DNA for the CDR3: TGTGCCAGCAGATTCCGGCCGGTGACCAATGAGCAGTTCTTC. Amino acids: CASRFRPVTNEQFF.

The chain carries TRBV19 and TRBJ1-2; D gene ambiguous. The V gene lost 4 bases and the J gene lost 1 base, with 10 bases spanning the gap. This CDR3 contains 14 residues. The germline gives CDR1 LNHDA, CDR2 SQIVND (reference sequence). The CDR3 bases are TGTGCCAGTAGTAATGGGCAGTTTAACTATGGCTACACCTTC. Translation: CASSNGQFNYGYTF.

This clone showed up just once. The chain uses TRBV18 and TRBJ2-7; D assignment may be TRBD1 or TRBD2 (5 bases each). V dropped 4 bases and J dropped 0 bases, with 10 bases sitting between them. Germline V CDR1 and CDR2: KGHSH, LQKENI. CDR3 length: 14 residues. The CDR3: CASSLGTTSYEQYF. For the CDR3, the DNA is TGTGCCAGCTCACTCGGGACCACCTCCTACGAGCAGTACTTC.

This clone was detected only a few times. The rearrangement uses TRBV5-4 and TRBJ1-6; D may be TRBD1 (5 bases). Trimming removed 0 bases at V and 10 bases at J, with 11 bases between. The V gene's germline CDR1 is SGHNT and CDR2 YYREEE (reference sequence). This CDR3 has 14 amino acids. This CDR3 reads CASSLGGAGSPLHF. The CDR3 region has the DNA TGTGCCAGCAGCTTGGGAGGGGCCGGATCACCCCTCCACTTT.

The chain employs TRBV5-1 and TRBJ2-5; 8 nucleotides line up with TRBD2. From germline, CDR1 is SGHRS and CDR2 YFSETQ. This CDR3 is 15 amino acids long. The J segment lost 5 bases and the V segment lost 2 bases, leaving 8 bases of the junction unmatched. The CDR3 DNA sequence: TGCGCCAGCAGCTTCGTGGGTAGCGGGACGGAGACCCAGTACTTC. As protein: CASSFVGSGTETQYF. Complete variable domain (other parts from reference TRBV5-1 and TRBJ2-5): KAGVTQTPRYLIKTRGQQVTLSCSPISGHRSVSWYQQTPGQGLQFLFEYFSETQRNKGNFPGRFSGRQFSNSRSEMNVSTLELGDSALYLCASSFVGSGTETQYFGPGTRLLVL.

The V and J genes are TRBV4-1 and TRBJ2-2; 10 nucleotides match TRBD1. Germline assignment: CDR1 MGHRA and CDR2 YSYEKL. This CDR3 region has 15 residues. V was pared by 3 bases and J by 5 bases, with 3 bases of the junction left unmatched. CDR3 in DNA: TGCGCCAGCAGCCAGGGACAGGGGCCGACCGGGGAGCTGTTTTTT. It codes for CASSQGQGPTGELFF.

The chain is built from TRBV28 and TRBJ2-1; the match to TRBD2 covers 8 bases. Germline V gene sequence: CDR1 MDHEN, CDR2 SYDVKM. V lost 6 bases and J lost 2; bases outside the gene matches: 3. The CDR3 contains 14 residues. The CDR3 reads CASRPGGAYNEQFF. CDR3 nucleotide sequence: TGTGCCAGCAGGCCGGGGGGGGCCTACAATGAGCAGTTCTTC.

V usage is TRBV7-6 and J usage is TRBJ2-3; D gene ambiguous. This CDR3 has 14 residues. Trimming left V 1 base short and J 0 bases short, with 5 bases between. The germline CDR1 and CDR2 sequences are SGHVS and FNYEAQ. The CDR3 reads CASSLVESTDTQYF. Written as DNA, the CDR3 is TGTGCCAGCAGCTTAGTTGAGAGCACAGATACGCAGTATTTT. Combining the CDR3 with reference TRBV7-6 and TRBJ2-3 gives the whole variable domain GAGVSQSPRYKVTKRGQDVALRCDPISGHVSLYWYRQALGQGPEFLTYFNYEAQQDKSGLPNDRFSAERPEGSISTLTIQRTEQRDSAMYRCASSLVESTDTQYFGPGTRLTVL.

The chain uses TRBV2 and TRBJ2-1, with no clear D. V was trimmed by 0 bases and J by 5 bases, leaving 5 bases between them. The CDR3 has 13 residues. Germline CDR1 is SNHLY and CDR2 is FYNNEI. The CDR3 DNA sequence: TGTGCCAGCAGTGAAGCTCCCAACAATGAGCAGTTCTTC. This codes for CASSEAPNNEQFF.

This chain uses TRBV4-1 with TRBJ2-5; the match to TRBD2 covers 11 bases. CDR1 is MGHRA and CDR2 is YSYEKL in the germline V gene. The CDR3 is 16 amino acids. The V segment lost 0 bases and the J segment 7 bases; nucleotides outside the gene matches: 7. CDR3 loop: CASSQERLAGGRTQYF. As DNA, the CDR3 is TGCGCCAGCAGCCAAGAACGTTTAGCGGGGGGGCGGACCCAGTACTTC.

The V gene is TRBV19, the J gene TRBJ1-2; TRBD1 agrees at 7 bases. Germline CDR1 LNHDA, CDR2 SQIVND (reference sequence). The CDR3 is 14 amino acids. V was clipped by 4 bases and J by 2 bases; unmatched bases: 4. CDR3 region: CASSTDRLNYGYTF. The CDR3 DNA reads TGTGCCAGTAGTACGGACAGGCTGAACTATGGCTACACCTTC. Drawing the rest from reference TRBV19 and TRBJ1-2, the complete variable domain is DGGITQSPKYLFRKEGQNVTLSCEQNLNHDAMYWYRQDPGQGLRLIYYSQIVNDFQKGDIAEGYSVSREKKESFPLTVTSAQKNPTAFYLCASSTDRLNYGYTFGSGTRLTVV.